These T cell receptor beta chains were read from a single sample in a study of PD-L1 blockade in urothelial cancer. Using immunoSEQ multiplex PCR, the repertoire was profiled, and TCRdb retains in-frame clones only, with some absent. This table has about 22,000 clones, 85% to 90% appearing once. Sequenced here: PBMCs, sampled around atezolizumab (anti-PD-L1) treatment. These receptors all come from a woman aged 55-70 years with urothelial cancer. Each CDR3 is given with its conserved first and last residue. D genes are given only for firm matches. Size values are once, few and many counts, or a class for expanded clones, and some rows have none.

len | j_gene | v_gene | abundance | d_gene | CDR3nt | CDR3aa
13 | TRBJ1-2 | TRBV6-6 | NA | TRBD1 | TGTGCCAGCAGCCTACAGGGGGACTATGGCTACACCTTC | CASSLQGDYGYTF
16 | TRBJ1-5 | TRBV19 | NA | TRBD1 | TGTGCCAGTATCACAGGGGGCATAGGGAGCAATCAGCCCCAGCATTTT | CASITGGIGSNQPQHF
14 | TRBJ1-2 | TRBV6-1 | NA | NA | TGTGCCAGCAGTGGGGGGGTGAGGAAGAGCGGCTACACCTTC | CASSGGVRKSGYTF
14 | TRBJ1-4 | TRBV5-8 | NA | TRBD1 | TGTGCCAGCAGCTTGGGGGACAGGGCTGAAAAACTGTTTTTT | CASSLGDRAEKLFF
12 | TRBJ2-3 | TRBV6-1 | NA | NA | TGTGCCAGCAGTGCAGGGTTAGATACGCAGTATTTT | CASSAGLDTQYF
16 | TRBJ2-7 | TRBV5-1 | NA | TRBD2 | TGCGCCAGCAGTTTCGATTCTAGCGGGAGTCGCTACGAGCAGTACTTC | CASSFDSSGSRYEQYF
15 | TRBJ2-7 | TRBV19 | NA | NA | TGTGCCAGTAGTCTAAGACAGACAAGCTCCTACGAGCAGTACTTC | CASSLRQTSSYEQYF
14 | TRBJ2-7 | TRBV5-1 | NA | TRBD2 | TGCGCCAGCAGCTTGACTAGCGGGATCTACGAGCAGTACTTC | CASSLTSGIYEQYF
16 | TRBJ1-3 | TRBV28 | few | TRBD1 | TGTGCCAGCAGTTTAGGGACAGGGACATGGGGAAACACCATATATTTT | CASSLGTGTWGNTIYF
16 | TRBJ2-7 | TRBV28 | NA | TRBD1 | TGTGCCAGCAGTTCACCAGGGGGCGCGGCCACATACGAGCAGTACTTC | CASSSPGGAATYEQYF
14 | TRBJ2-3 | TRBV6-5 | NA | TRBD2 | TGTGCCGTGGCTAGCGGGAGATCGGGGGATACGCAGTATTTT | CAVASGRSGDTQYF
14 | TRBJ2-5 | TRBV5-6 | NA | TRBD2 | TGTGCCAGCAGCTTAGCTAGCGGGAGTGAGACCCAGTACTTC | CASSLASGSETQYF
15 | TRBJ2-2 | TRBV2 | NA | TRBD1 | TGTGCCAGCAGGCGACAGGGGGATCTTGGCGGGGAGCTGTTTTTT | CASRRQGDLGGELFF
16 | TRBJ2-7 | TRBV5-6 | NA | TRBD1 | TGTGCCAGCAGCCAAGGGACAGGATTGAGCTCCTACGAGCAGTACTTC | CASSQGTGLSSYEQYF
13 | TRBJ1-5 | TRBV7-6 | NA | NA | TGTGCCAGCAGCCCCTCCCCTAATCAGCCCCAGCATTTT | CASSPSPNQPQHF
17 | TRBJ2-2 | TRBV5-4 | NA | TRBD2 | TGTGCCAGCAGCTTAGGTACTAGCGGGAGTGGCACCGGGGAGCTGTTTTTT | CASSLGTSGSGTGELFF
10 | TRBJ2-7 | TRBV29-1 | few | NA | TGCAGCGTCCTAAGCGCCGAGCAGTACTTC | CSVLSAEQYF
16 | TRBJ2-7 | TRBV28 | NA | TRBD1 | TGTGCCAGCAAGGGGTCGACAGGGGGATCCCTACGTGAGCAGTACTTC | CASKGSTGGSLREQYF
17 | TRBJ2-5 | TRBV27 | NA | TRBD2 | TGTGCCAGCAGCAAAGATACGGGACTAGCGGGAGAAGAGACCCAGTACTTC | CASSKDTGLAGEETQYF
14 | TRBJ2-7 | TRBV4-1 | NA | NA | TGCGCCAGCAGTCAAGGCGACAGGTGGAGCGAGCAGTACTTC | CASSQGDRWSEQYF
15 | TRBJ2-5 | TRBV5-4 | NA | TRBD2 | TGTGCCAGCAGCCAGACTAGCGGGAGGGGGGAGACCCAGTACTTC | CASSQTSGRGETQYF
15 | TRBJ2-7 | TRBV28 | few | NA | TGTGCCAGCAGTTCATCGACAGCCTGGGGCTACGAGCAGTACTTC | CASSSSTAWGYEQYF
15 | TRBJ2-7 | TRBV7-6 | NA | TRBD1 | TGTGCCAGCAGCTCCGGGACAGGGGAATCCTACGAGCAGTACTTC | CASSSGTGESYEQYF
17 | TRBJ2-3 | TRBV7-3 | NA | TRBD2 | TGTGCCAGCAGCCCAACTCGGCTAGCGGGACTACGGAATACGCAGTATTTT | CASSPTRLAGLRNTQYF
16 | TRBJ1-3 | TRBV7-9 | NA | TRBD1 | TGTGCCAGCAGCCCTTACCTCGGGACAGCTGGAAACACCATATATTTT | CASSPYLGTAGNTIYF
14 | TRBJ2-5 | TRBV27 | few | TRBD2 | TGTGCCAGTCATGCGGGGGGGTCTCAAGAGACCCAGTACTTC | CASHAGGSQETQYF
16 | TRBJ2-1 | TRBV19 | NA | TRBD1 | TGTGCCAGTAGTACACGACAGGGCAGGTCCTACAATGAGCAGTTCTTC | CASSTRQGRSYNEQFF
12 | TRBJ1-2 | TRBV6-5 | NA | NA | TGTGCCAGCGGTGGCCTGGGGAGTGGCTACACCTTC | CASGGLGSGYTF
11 | TRBJ1-1 | TRBV28 | NA | NA | TGTGCCAGTGTGACCCGGGAATGGGCTTTCTTT | CASVTREWAFF
13 | TRBJ2-7 | TRBV10-3 | NA | NA | TGTGCCACCACAATGGGAGCTGCAAATAAGCAGTACTTC | CATTMGAANKQYF
16 | TRBJ2-2 | TRBV5-4 | NA | TRBD1 | TGTGCCAGCAGCTCCGGACAGGGGAGGAACACCGGGGAGCTGTTTTTT | CASSSGQGRNTGELFF